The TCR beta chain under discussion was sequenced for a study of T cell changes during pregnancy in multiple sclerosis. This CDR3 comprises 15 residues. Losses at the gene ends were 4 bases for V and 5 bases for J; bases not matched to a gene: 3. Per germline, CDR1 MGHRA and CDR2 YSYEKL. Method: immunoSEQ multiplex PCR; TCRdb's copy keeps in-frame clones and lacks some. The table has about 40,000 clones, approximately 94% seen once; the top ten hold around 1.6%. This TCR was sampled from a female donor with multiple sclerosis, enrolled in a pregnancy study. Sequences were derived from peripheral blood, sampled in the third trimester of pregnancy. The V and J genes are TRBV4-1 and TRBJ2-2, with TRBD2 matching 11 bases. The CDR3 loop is CASSLTSGETGELFF. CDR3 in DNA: TGCGCCAGCAGCCTGACTAGCGGGGAAACCGGGGAGCTGTTTTTT.